The 10 T cell receptor beta chains below come from one sample, sequenced in a study of cytomegalovirus exposure and HLA in healthy donors. The PCR used 60 Vbeta and 13 Jbeta primers. The protocol was immunoSEQ multiplex PCR, while the TCRdb copy is restricted to in-frame clones and leaves out a portion. The repertoire has just over 150,000 clones, about 80% of them found once; the top ten carry more than 6.5%. Source material: PBMCs. Every receptor here comes from a woman in her forties or fifties in good health and CMV-seropositive.

V is TRBV7-9 and J is TRBJ2-7; D is perhaps TRBD1 (7 bases). V shed 7 bases and J shed 1 base, with 11 bases lying between them. Germline assignment: CDR1 SEHNR and CDR2 FQNEAQ (reference sequence). This CDR3 comprises 13 residues. In DNA, the CDR3 is TGTGCCAGCATGGAGGGGGCATCCTACGAGCAGTACTTC. It yields the protein CASMEGASYEQYF. The full variable domain, rest sourced from reference TRBV7-9 and TRBJ2-7, is DTGVSQNPRHKITKRGQNVTFRCDPISEHNRLYWYRQTLGQGPEFLTYFQNEAQLEKSRLLSDRFSAERPKGSFSTLEIQRTEQGDSAMYLCASMEGASYEQYFGPGTRLTVT.

V gene TRBV10-3 combines with J gene TRBJ1-2; 7 bases fit TRBD1. The junction had 6 bases not matched to a gene; V was cut back by 6 bases and J by 5 bases. The germline gives CDR1 ENHRY, CDR2 SYGVKD. This CDR3 contains 13 residues. The chain's CDR3 is CAISQGTDYGYTF. The DNA for the CDR3 is TGTGCCATCAGCCAAGGGACAGATTATGGCTACACCTTC.

The gene calls are TRBV29-1 and TRBJ2-1; 7 bases are a match to TRBD2. There are 11 residues in the CDR3. The V and J ends lost 6 bases and 14 bases, in that order; junction bases with no gene match: 10. Germline loops: CDR1 SQVTM, CDR2 ANQGSEA. This CDR3 is CSVWTGGPEFF. The CDR3 DNA reads as TGCAGCGTCTGGACGGGGGGTCCGGAGTTCTTC.

This clone was picked up a small number of times. Other DNA sequences within the sample encode an identical CDR3. The chain employs TRBV7-9 and TRBJ2-2; D unresolved. Deletions cut 5 bases from V and 1 base from J, with 8 bases between. This CDR3 is built from 14 residues. In germline, CDR1 is SEHNR, CDR2 FQNEAQ (reference sequence). The CDR3 protein is CASSLTGNTGELFF. The CDR3 DNA reads as TGTGCCAGCAGCCTCACTGGGAACACCGGGGAGCTGTTTTTT.

This chain connects TRBV4-3 to TRBJ2-2, with D hard to call. CDR1 is LGHNA, CDR2 YSLEER, per germline. The V end was cut by 4 bases, the J end by 6 bases, with 12 bases between. The CDR3 is 14 amino acids. The CDR3 region has the DNA TGCGCCAGCAGCCCGCGTAACCGGGCCGGGGAGCTGTTTTTT. This codes for CASSPRNRAGELFF.

This chain joins TRBV28 and TRBJ1-5, with 10 nucleotides matching TRBD1. V gave up 0 bases and J gave up 5 bases; unmatched junction bases: 4. Per the germline V gene, CDR1 is MDHEN and CDR2 is SYDVKM. The CDR3 totals 16 residues. The CDR3 region has the DNA TGTGCCAGCAGTTTATGGGGGACAGGGGAAGATCAGCCCCAGCATTTT. Its translation: CASSLWGTGEDQPQHF.

V gene TRBV30 combines with J gene TRBJ2-7; D may be TRBD2 (5 bases). The CDR3 loop spans 12 amino acids. V lost 2 bases to trimming and J lost 4 bases, with 9 bases between them. Germline CDR1 and CDR2: GTSNPN and SVGIG (reference sequence). The CDR3 DNA reads TGTGCCTGGAGTAGAGGGTGGTACGAGCAGTACTTC. Its translation is CAWSRGWYEQYF.

This clone was observed a single time. This sequence joins TRBV7-9 and TRBJ2-1, with D perhaps matching TRBD1 (6 bases). V was clipped by 1 base and J by 1 base, with 11 bases between them. CDR3 size: 16 residues. Germline V gene lookup returns CDR1 SEHNR and CDR2 FQNEAQ (reference sequence). CDR3 nucleotides: TGTGCCAGCAGCTTAGAACGACAGGCGTCCTACAATGAGCAGTTCTTC. The encoded protein is CASSLERQASYNEQFF. Full variable domain (missing parts from reference TRBV7-9 and TRBJ2-1): DTGVSQNPRHKITKRGQNVTFRCDPISEHNRLYWYRQTLGQGPEFLTYFQNEAQLEKSRLLSDRFSAERPKGSFSTLEIQRTEQGDSAMYLCASSLERQASYNEQFFGPGTRLTVL.

The chain combines TRBV19 with TRBJ2-7; TRBD1 is a possible D gene (6 bases). The germline V and J ends were trimmed by 4 bases and 2 bases, with 12 bases remaining between them. Germline V CDR1 and CDR2: LNHDA, SQIVND (reference sequence). This CDR3 is 14 amino acids long. The CDR3 DNA sequence: TGTGCCAGTAGTAAAACAGGGTCCCCCTACGAGCAGTACTTC. Its protein is CASSKTGSPYEQYF.

Note on this clone: Because the CDR3's place on the DNA is in doubt, the DNA is left out and the CDR3 is given as listed by TCRdb. The rearrangement joins TRBV6-6 to TRBJ1-2; the table's D gene call, TRBD1, was not cross checked with the DNA. The CDR3 totals 14 residues, both ends included. Germline CDR1 reads MNHNY; CDR2 reads SVGAGI (reference sequence). CDR3 protein: CASSFLAGSGGYTF.